These 28 T cell receptor beta chains share one sample of origin, sequenced in a study of beta chain features in type 1 diabetes. Expressed TCRB transcripts were sequenced because the isolated RNA had all been reverse transcribed beforehand. Clones were read by immunoSEQ multiplex PCR, and TCRdb kept only the in-frame ones, dropping some. The sample shows 400,000 to 500,000 clones, about 15% of them seen only once. What was sequenced was naive CD4+ T cells from blood. The receptors derive from a man aged 30-40 years in good health.

This clone has a handful of counts. This chain connects TRBV5-1 to TRBJ2-1, with TRBD2 identical over 9 bases. This CDR3 is built from 14 residues. Germline assignment: CDR1 SGHRS and CDR2 YFSETQ. The V and J ends lost 3 bases and 10 bases, in that order; junction bases with no gene match: 8. CDR3 residues: CASSSTSGSMEQFF. The CDR3 bases are TGCGCCAGCAGCTCCACTAGCGGGTCAATGGAGCAGTTCTTC.

This clone turned up a few times. The genes are TRBV6-5 and TRBJ2-1; D remains unclear. This CDR3 is built from 11 residues. V lost 6 bases to trimming and J lost 2 bases, with 2 bases between them. CDR1 is MNHEY, CDR2 SVGAGI, per germline. The CDR3 loop reads CASRAYNEQFF. The CDR3 DNA reads as TGTGCCAGCAGGGCCTACAATGAGCAGTTCTTC.

This chain uses TRBV30 with TRBJ1-2, with D unresolved. The germline V gene encodes CDR1 GTSNPN and CDR2 SVGIG (reference sequence). V gave up 1 base and J gave up 7 bases, with 7 bases separating them. CDR3 length: 11 residues. DNA for the CDR3: TGTGCCTGGAGTGCCTTGGGTGGCTACACCTTC. Its protein product is CAWSALGGYTF. The full variable domain, rest sourced from reference TRBV30 and TRBJ1-2, is SQTIHQWPATLVQPVGSPLSLECTVEGTSNPNLYWYRQAAGRGLQLLFYSVGIGQISSEVPQNLSASRPQDRQFILSSKKLLLSDSGFYLCAWSALGGYTFGSGTRLTVV.

This clone appeared a few times. The same CDR3 also results from other DNA sequences found in this sample. The CDR3 reads CASSPGTDSYEQYV. The CDR3 nucleotides read TGTGCCAGCTCACCCGGGACGGACTCCTACGAGCAGTACGTC. The chain employs TRBV18 and TRBJ2-7, with D perhaps TRBD1 or TRBD2 (5 bases each). This CDR3 has 14 amino acids. V lost 3 bases and J 0 bases, leaving 9 bases between the germline ends. Germline V gives CDR1 KGHSH, CDR2 LQKENI.

The V and J genes are TRBV6-1 and TRBJ2-1; TRBD2 agrees at 7 bases. Germline V gives CDR1 MNHNS, CDR2 SASEGT. The CDR3 runs to 15 residues. The trim removed 7 bases at V and 8 bases at J, leaving 14 bases unmatched. The CDR3 DNA sequence: TGTGCCAGCACGCGTACTAGCGCAAACTTGGATGAGCAGTTCTTC. Residues: CASTRTSANLDEQFF.

Points on this clone: Other DNA sequences in the same sample also yield this CDR3. The chain is built from TRBV7-2 and TRBJ2-5, with 11 nucleotides matching TRBD2. After removal of 5 bases from V and 5 bases from J, the junction contained 10 bases not matched to a gene. The germline gives CDR1 SGHTA, CDR2 FQGNSA. This CDR3 is built from 16 residues. The CDR3 sequence is CASSPRLAGGQETQYF. The DNA of the CDR3 is TGTGCCAGCAGCCCTCGGCTAGCGGGGGGCCAGGAGACCCAGTACTTC.

This rearrangement joins TRBV29-1 to TRBJ2-7; TRBD2 is a possible D gene (5 bases). The CDR3 has 13 amino acids. Germline loops: CDR1 SQVTM, CDR2 ANQGSEA. V lost 2 bases and J 3 bases, leaving 11 bases between the germline ends. The CDR3 here is CSVESGPRYEQYF. In DNA, the CDR3 is TGCAGCGTTGAAAGCGGACCCCGCTACGAGCAGTACTTC.

This sequence joins TRBV4-3 and TRBJ2-1; D is unresolved. Germline-derived CDR1 and CDR2 are LGHNA and YSLEER. The CDR3 consists of 16 residues. Between the trimmed V and J ends, which lost 4 bases and 0 bases, there was a span of 13 bases. Here the CDR3 DNA reads TGCGCCAGCAGCCGAGAAATACAGAGCTCCTACAATGAGCAGTTCTTC. As protein: CASSREIQSSYNEQFF.

Notes on this clone: The same CDR3 can be traced to other DNA sequences in this sample. The chain carries TRBV5-1 and TRBJ2-5; D is perhaps TRBD1 (5 bases). The V end lost 1 base, the J end lost 2 bases, and 6 bases lay between the germline ends. CDR3 length: 13 amino acids. Germline CDR1 SGHRS, CDR2 YFSETQ. Here the CDR3 DNA reads TGCGCCAGCAGCTTGAGGGGACAAGAGACCCAGTACTTC. Translation gives CASSLRGQETQYF.

V and J are TRBV11-2 and TRBJ2-1, with 12 bases that match TRBD2. The length of the CDR3 is 16 residues. The junction had 5 bases not matched to a gene; V was cut back by 1 base and J by 7 bases. The germline V gene encodes CDR1 SGHAT and CDR2 FQNNGV. Written as DNA, the CDR3 is TGTGCCAGCAGCTTAGCGACTAGCGGGGGACCGAATGAGCAGTTCTTC. Its protein product is CASSLATSGGPNEQFF.

This chain connects TRBV9 to TRBJ2-6; 9 positions agree with TRBD1. This CDR3 is 18 amino acids long. V trimming: 3 bases; J trimming: 3 bases; junction bases outside the gene matches: 10. Germline V gives CDR1 SGDLS, CDR2 YYNGEE. In DNA form, the CDR3 reads TGTGCCAGCAGCGGTTCGGGACAGGGTTTAGGTGGGGCCAACGTCCTGACTTTC. Translated, it gives CASSGSGQGLGGANVLTF.

Notes on this clone: The same CDR3 can be traced to other DNA sequences in this sample. This chain uses TRBV7-2 with TRBJ2-3; no definite D call. The CDR3 is 11 residues long. V was clipped by 4 bases and J by 6 bases, with 5 bases between them. Looked up from germline, CDR1 is SGHTA and CDR2 is FQGNSA. The CDR3, as DNA: TGTGCCAGCAGCTCCAAGGATACGCAGTATTTT. This sequence encodes CASSSKDTQYF.

The CDR3 bases are TGTGCCAGCAGCGTAGTAGGATACAACACCGGGGAGCTGTTTTTT. Translation gives CASSVVGYNTGELFF. The chain uses TRBV9 and TRBJ2-2; the D is unclear. CDR3 length: 15 amino acids. Germline CDR1 reads SGDLS; CDR2 reads YYNGEE. V was clipped by 0 bases and J by 2 bases, with 8 bases between them.

In its sample, this clone was seen a few times. V and J are TRBV4-3 and TRBJ2-7; unclear D gene. V shed 1 base and J shed 0 bases, with 4 bases lying between them. Germline values: CDR1 LGHNA, CDR2 YSLEER. The CDR3 contains 13 residues. The CDR3 sequence is CASSQGGSYEQYF. CDR3 in DNA: TGCGCCAGCAGCCAAGGAGGCTCCTACGAGCAGTACTTC.

The DNA for the CDR3 is TGTGCCAGCAGAGAGGACAGGGCGGGCTACACCTTC. This codes for CASREDRAGYTF. The chain links TRBV27 to TRBJ1-2; 8 bases are a match to TRBD1. Germline CDR1 and CDR2: MNHEY and SMNVEV (reference sequence). The junction had 5 bases not matched to a gene; V was cut back by 6 bases and J by 8 bases. This CDR3 is 12 amino acids long.

The chain has TRBV4-2 and TRBJ2-4; no firm D call. This CDR3 has 15 residues. Germline lookup yields CDR1 LGHNA and CDR2 YNFKEQ. V was shortened by 0 bases and J by 4 bases, with 10 bases between the two germline ends. The CDR3 bases are TGTGCCAGCAGCCAAGATACCGGTCTGAAAAACATTCAGTACTTC. Its translation: CASSQDTGLKNIQYF.

This chain joins TRBV4-3 and TRBJ1-2; a weak D match, TRBD1 (5 bases). This CDR3 is built from 14 residues. The germline V gene encodes CDR1 LGHNA and CDR2 YSLEER. V gave up 4 bases and J gave up 6 bases, with 15 bases separating them. The CDR3 nucleotides read TGCGCCAGCAGCCGCTATTCCGCGGGGGATGGCTACACCTTC. Its protein product is CASSRYSAGDGYTF.

As to this clone: This same CDR3 is encoded by further DNA sequences in the sample. The chain links TRBV20-1 to TRBJ2-5; D remains unclear. V was trimmed by 2 bases and J by 5 bases, leaving 3 bases between them. The CDR3 covers 10 residues. From germline, CDR1 is DFQATT and CDR2 SNEGSKA (reference sequence). The CDR3 loop is CSARFETQYF. Here the CDR3 DNA reads TGCAGTGCTAGATTCGAGACCCAGTACTTC.

This clone was counted a few times. The CDR3 DNA reads TGCAGCGTTGTGATCAGGGCGGATAACTATGGCTACACCTTC. It yields the protein CSVVIRADNYGYTF. V and J are TRBV29-1 and TRBJ1-2; D might be TRBD1 (5 bases). CDR1 is SQVTM and CDR2 is ANQGSEA in the germline V gene. The CDR3 is 14 amino acids. The V gene lost 4 bases and the J gene lost 1 base, with 13 bases spanning the gap.

Worth noting for this clone: This may arise from a read error, as a much more abundant clone is one base away. The chain links TRBV9 to TRBJ2-6; unclear D gene. The germline CDR1 and CDR2 sequences are SGDLS and YYNGEE. This CDR3 region has 13 residues. V shed 6 bases and J shed 0 bases, with 4 bases lying between them. The CDR3 sequence is CASKGSGANVLTF. Written as DNA, the CDR3 is TGTGCCAGCAAAGGCTCTGGGGCCAACGTCCTGACTTTC.

The CDR3 nucleotides read TGTGCCAGCAGCTTAGAGTGGGGTCCCTACGAGCAGTACGTC. Protein sequence: CASSLEWGPYEQYV. The chain employs TRBV7-2 and TRBJ2-7; D uncertain. Trimming removed 1 base from V and 2 bases from J, with 9 bases in between. The germline V gene has CDR1 SGHTA and CDR2 FQGNSA. The CDR3 has 14 amino acids.

The chain employs TRBV7-2 and TRBJ1-5, with D possibly TRBD1 on 5 matching bases. The CDR3 has 15 amino acids. Germline CDR1 and CDR2: SGHTA and FQGNSA. V gave up 5 bases and J gave up 2 bases, with 13 bases separating them. CDR3 in DNA: TGTGCCAGCAGCGCCCAATCAGGGCGCAATCAGCCCCAGCATTTT. Translation gives CASSAQSGRNQPQHF.

The chain carries TRBV5-8 and TRBJ1-2; D not resolved. The V and J ends lost 4 bases and 4 bases respectively, with 17 bases between them. CDR3 size: 15 residues. Germline-derived CDR1 and CDR2 are SGHTS and YDEGEE. Written as DNA, the CDR3 is TGTGCCAGCAGCCGCCGTTCGCCGGCAAGCTATGGCTACACCTTC. Protein sequence: CASSRRSPASYGYTF. Combining the CDR3 with reference TRBV5-8 and TRBJ1-2 gives the whole variable domain EAGVTQSPTHLIKTRGQQATLRCSPISGHTSVYWYQQALGLGLQFLLWYDEGEERNRGNFPPRFSGRQFPNYSSELNVNALELEDSALYLCASSRRSPASYGYTFGSGTRLTVV.

This clone was counted between two and nine times. CDR3 sequence reads: CASSEASEQFF. The DNA for the CDR3 is TGTGCCAGCAGTGAAGCGTCTGAGCAGTTCTTC. V usage is TRBV2 and J usage is TRBJ2-1, with unresolved D. The CDR3 sequence is 11 residues long. Germline loops: CDR1 SNHLY, CDR2 FYNNEI. V dropped 0 bases and J dropped 9 bases, with 3 bases sitting between them. The full variable domain, rest sourced from reference TRBV2 and TRBJ2-1, is EPEVTQTPSHQVTQMGQEVILRCVPISNHLYFYWYRQILGQKVEFLVSFYNNEISEKSEIFDDQFSVERPDGSNFTLKIRSTKLEDSAMYFCASSEASEQFFGPGTRLTVL.

This clone showed up just a few times. This chain uses TRBV2 with TRBJ2-3, with D possibly being TRBD1 (6 bases). Per the germline V gene, CDR1 is SNHLY and CDR2 is FYNNEI. CDR3 length equals 12 residues. The V end was cut by 6 bases, the J end by 8 bases, with 12 bases between. The DNA for the CDR3 is TGTGCCAGCAGGGTGACAGGTATTACGCAGTATTTT. Protein sequence: CASRVTGITQYF.

This clone was detected a few times. The genes are TRBV27 and TRBJ2-3; D unclear. The length of the CDR3 is 13 residues. The germline gives CDR1 MNHEY, CDR2 SMNVEV (reference sequence). With 8 bases removed from V and 5 bases from J, the gap between germline ends came to 14 bases. In nucleotides, the CDR3 is TGTGCCAGCTCCCCGGAAAAGTTAGATACGCAGTATTTT. It codes for CASSPEKLDTQYF.

J is TRBJ2-4 and V is TRBV19; 7 bases are a match to TRBD2. The CDR3 has 12 residues. Germline-derived CDR1 and CDR2 are LNHDA and SQIVND (reference sequence). This CDR3 reads CWAGVAKNIQYF. The CDR3 nucleotides are TGTTGGGCGGGGGTAGCCAAAAACATTCAGTACTTC.

This clone was detected only a few times. The J gene is TRBJ2-1, the V gene TRBV7-9; 9 nucleotides align to TRBD2. CDR1 and CDR2 from the germline V gene are SEHNR and FQNEAQ (reference sequence). The CDR3 spans 16 residues. The junction had 7 bases not matched to a gene; V was cut back by 4 bases and J by 3 bases. The CDR3, as DNA: TGTGCCAGCAGCTCCATAGCGGGAGCGGACTACAATGAGCAGTTCTTC. Amino acids: CASSSIAGADYNEQFF. The whole variable domain, remainder taken from reference TRBV7-9 and TRBJ2-1, is DTGVSQNPRHKITKRGQNVTFRCDPISEHNRLYWYRQTLGQGPEFLTYFQNEAQLEKSRLLSDRFSAERPKGSFSTLEIQRTEQGDSAMYLCASSSIAGADYNEQFFGPGTRLTVL.